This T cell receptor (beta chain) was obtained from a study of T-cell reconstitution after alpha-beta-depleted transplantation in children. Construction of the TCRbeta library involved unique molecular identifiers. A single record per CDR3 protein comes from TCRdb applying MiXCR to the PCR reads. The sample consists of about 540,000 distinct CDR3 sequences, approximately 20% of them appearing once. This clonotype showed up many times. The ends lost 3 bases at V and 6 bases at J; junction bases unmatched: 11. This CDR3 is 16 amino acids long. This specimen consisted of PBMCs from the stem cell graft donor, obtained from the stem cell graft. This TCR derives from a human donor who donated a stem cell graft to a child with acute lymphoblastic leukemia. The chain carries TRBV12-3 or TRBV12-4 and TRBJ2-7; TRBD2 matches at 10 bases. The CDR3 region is CASSFRTSGDRGEQYF. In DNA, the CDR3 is TGTGCCAGCAGTTTCAGGACTAGCGGAGACAGGGGCGAGCAGTACTTC.